The TCR beta chain under discussion was sequenced for a study of cytomegalovirus exposure and HLA in healthy donors. Nominally healthy donors provided the samples, though records likely missed some immune exposures. This PCR relied on a set of 60 Vbeta primers and 13 Jbeta primers. Some clones are missing from TCRdb's copy, which holds only in-frame ones; the method was immunoSEQ multiplex PCR. The table shows roughly 280,000 clones, with under 80% occurring only once. CDR3 length equals 16 residues. The germline CDR1 and CDR2 sequences are SQVTM and ANQGSEA. Trimming took off 0 bases at V and 0 bases at J, with 12 bases between the two ends.

The chain employs TRBV29-1 and TRBJ2-1; D unclear. Specimen: PBMCs. This TCR came from a female donor in good health and CMV-seronegative. This CDR3 reads CSVEDSSLSSYNEQFF. In DNA, the CDR3 is TGCAGCGTTGAAGACTCGTCGTTGAGCTCCTACAATGAGCAGTTCTTC.